The sequence of this TCR beta chain was determined in a study of T cell repertoires in cytomegalovirus infection (dated by TCRdb to about 2019). Study-level background: Because public TCR beta signatures pointed to carriage of CMV infection together with the matching HLA type, the HLA type of each donor mattered for the analysis.

Study-wide findings and limitations: In both this cohort and an independent approximately 400-donor cohort, the cumulative frequency of public TCR beta family members distinguished carriers of CMV infection plus the relevant HLA type. The ex vivo response was dominated by HLA-C-restricted CMV-specific TCR beta clonotypes, and the single most frequent clonotype in two of eight donors was supplied by these HLA-C-restricted clonotypes.

Including cysteine and phenylalanine, the CDR3 has 15 amino acids. Only the CDR3 region is kept as DNA, spanning 45 bases read in frame from base 1. V lost 4 bases and J lost 6 bases, and the count of bases not matched to a germline gene is 5. In the germline V gene, CDR1 corresponds to ENHRY and CDR2 to SYGVKD. TCRdb shows the sequencer as Illumina HiSeq 1500. Clones were called with MiXCR by TCRdb after fastp trimmed the public reads at Q25, and only in-frame beta chains were retained. CDR3 protein duplicates are merged, each entry listing the most common genes and DNA. Counted in this sample were a few hundred thousand distinct CDR3 sequences; about 13% of them appeared once. Roughly 8.7% of the sample is in the top ten clones. This clonotype appeared a few times. Its antigen is not yet known. Base qualities are missing; no much larger clone stands one base away.

The sequence was obtained from a human donor in good health (CMV status not recorded). Some clones in this sample may be carry-over from other donors' samples. Sequencing was performed on PBMCs. This chain is built from TRBV10-3 and TRBJ2-3, and 12 junctional nucleotides match TRBD2. For the CDR3, the sequence is CAISGLAGVGDTQYF. The nucleotide sequence reads TGTGCCATCAGTGGACTAGCGGGGGTTGGGGATACGCAGTATTTT.